The sample holds a few counts of the clone carrying this T cell receptor (beta chain). The antigen is unknown. The sample comes from a study of Graves' ophthalmopathy and Graves' hyperthyroidism. Study at large: Peripheral blood was gathered at first diagnosis, ahead of any treatment whatsoever.

The study amplified TCR beta CDR3 regions using RNA transcripts. HTBI primers primed a first-round RT-PCR, and a second-round multiplex PCR followed. TCRdb recomputed calls from the multiplex PCR reads with MiXCR, one row per CDR3 protein. The data hold hundreds of thousands of distinct CDR3 sequences, with over 20% observed a single time. Stable hyperthyroid donors showed no ophthalmopathy during 18 months follow-up. Study-level points and caveats: In separating ophthalmopathy from stable hyperthyroidism, a 13-signature model achieved around 85% sensitivity and about 80% specificity. Also, most clonotypes expanded in the thyroid above 0.001 frequency appeared in blood.

The CDR3 runs 16 residues. V dropped 2 bases and J dropped 2; count of bases not matched to a gene: 7. CDR1 and CDR2 from the germline V gene are KGHSH and LQKENI. Sequenced input: peripheral blood. The V and J genes are TRBV18 and TRBJ2-7, with 9 bases aligning to TRBD2. This receptor was identified in a woman between 18 and 29 years old with stable Graves' hyperthyroidism. The CDR3 coding sequence is TGTGCCAGCTCACCAGTTAGCGGGAGTCTCGCCTACGAGCAGTACTTC. Translating it yields CASSPVSGSLAYEQYF.